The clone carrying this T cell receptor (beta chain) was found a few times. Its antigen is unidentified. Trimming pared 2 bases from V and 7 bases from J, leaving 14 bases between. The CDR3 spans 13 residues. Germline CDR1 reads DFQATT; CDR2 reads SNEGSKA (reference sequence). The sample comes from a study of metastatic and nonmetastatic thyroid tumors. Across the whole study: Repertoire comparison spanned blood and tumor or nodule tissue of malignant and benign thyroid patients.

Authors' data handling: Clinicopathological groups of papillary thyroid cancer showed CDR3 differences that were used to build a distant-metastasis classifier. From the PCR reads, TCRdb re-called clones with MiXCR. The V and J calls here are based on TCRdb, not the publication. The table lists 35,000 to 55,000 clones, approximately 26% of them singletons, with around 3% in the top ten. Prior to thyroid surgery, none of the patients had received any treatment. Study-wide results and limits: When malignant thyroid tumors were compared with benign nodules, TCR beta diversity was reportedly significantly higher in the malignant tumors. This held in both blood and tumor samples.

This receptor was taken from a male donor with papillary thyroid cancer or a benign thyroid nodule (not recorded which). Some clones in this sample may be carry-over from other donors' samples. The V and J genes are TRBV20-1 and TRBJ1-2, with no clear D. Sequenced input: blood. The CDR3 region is CSARTPYLTGYTF. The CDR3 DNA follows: TGCAGTGCTAGAACACCATACTTGACTGGCTACACCTTC.